A single sample gave rise to the 22 T cell receptor beta chains below, sequenced in a study of blood T cell repertoires in COVID-19. Sequenced by immunoSEQ multiplex PCR; TCRdb stores in-frame clones only, minus some. Of approximately 210,000 clones in the sample, 70% to 90% were seen once. Sequencing input: peripheral blood. Receptors originate from a man in his late teens or twenties with active or convalescent COVID-19.

The V and J genes are TRBV2 and TRBJ2-7, with 7 positions matching TRBD1. The J segment lost 2 bases and the V segment lost 6 bases, leaving 7 bases of the junction unmatched. Germline V lookup: CDR1 SNHLY, CDR2 FYNNEI. CDR3 size: 14 residues. CDR3 protein: CASSTRTGPYEQYF. CDR3 in DNA: TGTGCCAGCAGCACTAGGACAGGACCCTACGAGCAGTACTTC.

This chain connects TRBV19 to TRBJ1-3; D is undetermined. CDR1 and CDR2 (germline): LNHDA, SQIVND (reference sequence). Trimming removed 3 bases at V and 2 bases at J, with 14 bases between. The CDR3 consists of 16 residues. CDR3 region: CASSIEGVGTGNTIYF. Written as DNA, the CDR3 is TGTGCCAGTAGTATTGAGGGTGTCGGTACTGGAAACACCATATATTTT.

CDR3 residues: CASTDPGTGTTEAFF. CDR3 DNA: TGTGCCAGCACCGACCCGGGGACTGGGACCACTGAAGCTTTCTTT. The chain is built from TRBV28 and TRBJ1-1; D is perhaps TRBD1 (5 bases). V was pared by 7 bases and J by 4 bases, with 19 bases between. The CDR3 loop spans 15 amino acids. Germline V gene sequence: CDR1 MDHEN, CDR2 SYDVKM.

The CDR3: CASSQIPGTVSGANVLTF. The CDR3 DNA reads as TGTGCCAGCAGCCAAATTCCCGGGACAGTCTCTGGGGCCAACGTCCTGACTTTC. This chain links TRBV14 with TRBJ2-6, with 7 bases lining up with TRBD1. The V gene's germline CDR1 is SGHDN and CDR2 FVKESK. Trimming removed 2 bases from V and 0 bases from J; junction bases left unmatched: 7. The CDR3 contains 18 residues.

A note on this clone: This CDR3 is also generated by other DNA sequences in the sample. The chain has TRBV6-5 and TRBJ1-1; weak D call: TRBD1 (6 bases). The CDR3 runs 13 residues. Between the trimmed V and J ends, which lost 6 bases and 1 base, there was a span of 9 bases. Germline V gene lookup returns CDR1 MNHEY and CDR2 SVGAGI. The CDR3 DNA is TGTGCCAGCAGGCAGGGGACGAACACTGAAGCTTTCTTT. Protein: CASRQGTNTEAFF.

This clone came up once. The J gene is TRBJ2-3, the V gene TRBV3-1 (or the pseudogene TRBV3-2); 8 nucleotides line up with TRBD2. The V gene's germline CDR1 is LGHDT and CDR2 YNNKEL (reference sequence). V was pared by 4 bases and J by 2 bases, with 5 bases of the junction left unmatched. This CDR3 contains 15 residues. Written as DNA, the CDR3 is TGTGCCAGCAGCCCCATGACTAGCGCCACAGATACGCAGTATTTT. Protein sequence: CASSPMTSATDTQYF.

V usage is TRBV6-6 and J usage is TRBJ1-1; perhaps TRBD1 as D (6 bases). This CDR3 is 14 amino acids long. The germline V gene has CDR1 MNHNY and CDR2 SVGAGI (reference sequence). V lost 7 bases to trimming and J lost 4 bases, with 16 bases between them. The CDR3 nucleotides are TGTGCCAGCATGGCAGGGGATGTAGGCACTGAAGCTTTCTTT. This gives the protein CASMAGDVGTEAFF.

This chain uses TRBV28 with TRBJ1-1; TRBD1 might be the D (5 bases). This CDR3 has 13 residues. Trimming left V 7 bases short and J 4 bases short, with 13 bases between. Germline values: CDR1 MDHEN, CDR2 SYDVKM. CDR3 DNA sequence: TGTGCCAGCAAGCCGGGGGGGTTCACTGAAGCTTTCTTT. Protein product: CASKPGGFTEAFF.

This clone was detected a few times. The genes are TRBV30 and TRBJ2-1, with 11 nucleotides matching TRBD2. V was clipped by 4 bases and J by 12 bases; unmatched bases: 11. Germline V CDR1 and CDR2: GTSNPN, SVGIG (reference sequence). The CDR3 is 14 residues long. CDR3 DNA: TGTGCCTGGACCTTAGCGGGAGGGCCGCGGCTGCAGTTCTTC. Encoded protein: CAWTLAGGPRLQFF.

The chain uses TRBV19 and TRBJ2-6, with TRBD1 matching over 10 bases. V shed 3 bases and J 3 bases; nucleotides not matched to a gene: 8. CDR1 and CDR2 (germline): LNHDA, SQIVND (reference sequence). The CDR3 is made up of 18 amino acids. CDR3 protein: CASSMRDRGLGGANVLTF. The CDR3 coding sequence is TGTGCCAGTAGTATGCGGGACAGGGGTTTAGGTGGGGCCAACGTCCTGACTTTC.

This clone was counted between two and nine times. The chain joins TRBV25-1 to TRBJ2-2; maybe TRBD2 (6 bases). The V and J ends lost 10 bases and 6 bases respectively, with 18 bases between them. The CDR3 extends over 14 amino acids. Germline values: CDR1 MGHDK, CDR2 SYGVNS. The CDR3 DNA reads TGTGCCACCTCGGGAGTTTGGATACCCGGGGAGCTGTTTTTT. Translating it yields CATSGVWIPGELFF.

This clone showed up just a few times. The J gene is TRBJ2-5, the V gene TRBV7-2; D gene unclear. Germline V gene sequence: CDR1 SGHTA, CDR2 FQGNSA. V lost 0 bases, J lost 2 bases, and 4 bases lay in between. CDR3 size: 13 residues. CDR3 nucleotides: TGTGCCAGCAGCTTAGCCAGACAAGAGACCCAGTACTTC. Amino acids: CASSLARQETQYF.

The chain recombines TRBV15 with TRBJ2-1, with a weak D call TRBD2 (6 bases). The V gene lost 1 base and the J gene lost 4 bases, with 11 bases spanning the gap. The CDR3 runs 15 residues. Germline loops: CDR1 LNHNV, CDR2 YYDKDF (reference sequence). CDR3 sequence: CATSRAAGTYNEQFF. The CDR3 bases are TGTGCCACCAGCAGAGCGGCGGGAACGTACAATGAGCAGTTCTTC.

The V gene is TRBV12-3 or TRBV12-4, the J gene TRBJ1-2; TRBD1 matches 8 bases. This CDR3 comprises 12 residues. J gave up 7 bases and V 3 bases, and 1 base lay outside the gene matches. In nucleotides, the CDR3 is TGTGCCAGCAGTTTGGACAGGGCTGGCTACACCTTC. It codes for CASSLDRAGYTF.

J is TRBJ1-6 and V is TRBV30; the D is unclear. Germline CDR1 is GTSNPN and CDR2 is SVGIG (reference sequence). V lost 3 bases, J lost 5 bases, and 8 bases lay in between. The CDR3 is 13 residues long. This CDR3 is CAWRAADNSPLHF. CDR3 bases: TGTGCCTGGAGGGCCGCTGATAATTCACCCCTCCACTTT.

This chain links TRBV7-9 with TRBJ1-6; no reliable D call. The CDR3 extends over 19 amino acids. CDR1 is SEHNR, CDR2 FQNEAQ, per germline (reference sequence). V lost 5 bases and J 0 bases, leaving 20 bases between the germline ends. Here the CDR3 DNA reads TGTGCCAGCAGCCCAATGACTTGGGAGGGAAGCTCCTATAATTCACCCCTCCACTTT. Its protein product is CASSPMTWEGSSYNSPLHF.

The V and J genes are TRBV30 and TRBJ2-1; D is ambiguous. Germline V CDR1 and CDR2: GTSNPN, SVGIG (reference sequence). The V end was cut by 1 base, the J end by 4 bases, with 11 bases between. The CDR3 extends over 14 amino acids. The CDR3 sequence: CAWSGLESYNEQFF. The DNA for the CDR3 is TGTGCCTGGAGTGGGCTAGAAAGTTACAATGAGCAGTTCTTC.

In DNA, the CDR3 is TGTGCCAGCAGCCCGGAGAAGAACACTGAAGCTTTCTTT. Its translation is CASSPEKNTEAFF. The chain recombines TRBV5-4 with TRBJ1-1; D remains unclear. This CDR3 spans 13 amino acids. V lost 4 bases and J 1 base, leaving 8 bases between the germline ends. Germline V gives CDR1 SGHNT, CDR2 YYREEE (reference sequence).

This clone was seen only once. V gene TRBV19 combines with J gene TRBJ1-1; D is ambiguous. CDR1 is LNHDA, CDR2 SQIVND, per germline (reference sequence). The CDR3 has 15 residues. V dropped 1 base and J dropped 4 bases, with 13 bases sitting between them. CDR3 region: CASSIVGISGTEAFF. CDR3 DNA sequence: TGTGCCAGTAGTATAGTAGGCATCTCGGGCACTGAAGCTTTCTTT.

The rearrangement links TRBV24-1 to TRBJ2-1; 11 bases line up with TRBD2. The trim removed 4 bases at V and 5 bases at J, leaving 3 bases unmatched. The V gene's germline CDR1 is KGHDR and CDR2 SFDVKD. The CDR3 is 15 amino acids. This CDR3 reads CATSDPGLADNEQFF. The CDR3 DNA reads as TGTGCCACCAGTGACCCGGGACTAGCGGACAATGAGCAGTTCTTC.

The genes are TRBV30 and TRBJ1-2; TRBD1 agrees at 9 bases. The germline V gene encodes CDR1 GTSNPN and CDR2 SVGIG (reference sequence). Trimming at V came to 5 bases and at J to 8 bases, leaving 6 bases not matched to a gene. The CDR3 contains 12 residues. Here the CDR3 reads CAWQQGAHGYTF. DNA of the CDR3: TGTGCCTGGCAACAGGGGGCCCACGGCTACACCTTC.

The chain employs TRBV5-1 and TRBJ2-3; 11 nucleotides align to TRBD1. Per germline, CDR1 SGHRS and CDR2 YFSETQ. This CDR3 is 15 amino acids long. The J segment lost 4 bases and the V segment lost 5 bases, leaving 6 bases of the junction unmatched. CDR3 amino acids: CASSWTGGASDTQYF. The CDR3 DNA reads TGCGCCAGCAGTTGGACAGGGGGCGCCTCAGATACGCAGTATTTT.